This entry lists 21 T cell receptor beta chains sequenced from one sample in a study of T cell changes during pregnancy in multiple sclerosis. Clones were sequenced by immunoSEQ multiplex PCR, and TCRdb holds only the in-frame ones, with some missing. The table includes approximately 70,000 clones, approximately 93% detected once. The specimen comprised CD4+ T cells from peripheral blood mononuclear cells, sampled after pregnancy. These receptors all stem from a female donor with multiple sclerosis, enrolled in a pregnancy study.

V is TRBV28 and J is TRBJ2-2, with TRBD1 matching 11 bases. Unmatched junction bases numbered 8, after V lost 6 bases and J lost 5 bases. CDR1 is MDHEN and CDR2 is SYDVKM in the germline V gene. CDR3 size: 16 residues. The CDR3: CASRRRDRGITGELFF. The CDR3 nucleotides are TGTGCCAGCAGAAGAAGGGACAGGGGGATTACCGGGGAGCTGTTTTTT. The variable domain in full, completed from reference TRBV28 and TRBJ2-2, reads DVKVTQSSRYLVKRTGEKVFLECVQDMDHENMFWYRQDPGLGLRLIYFSYDVKMKEKGDIPEGYSVSREKKERFSLILESASTNQTSMYLCASRRRDRGITGELFFGEGSRLTVL.

This chain connects TRBV5-1 to TRBJ1-3; tentatively, D is TRBD1 (5 bases). With 4 bases removed from V and 0 bases from J, the gap between germline ends came to 11 bases. The CDR3 runs to 15 residues. Germline loops: CDR1 SGHRS, CDR2 YFSETQ. CDR3: CASSPRGDSGNTIYF. As DNA, the CDR3 is TGCGCCAGCAGCCCGCGGGGGGACTCTGGAAACACCATATATTTT.

This sequence joins TRBV9 and TRBJ2-5, with no clear D. Looked up from germline, CDR1 is SGDLS and CDR2 is YYNGEE. The CDR3 is 14 residues long. The V gene lost 0 bases and the J gene lost 3 bases, with 9 bases spanning the gap. The CDR3 coding sequence is TGTGCCAGCAGCGTAGACAGAAACAAAGAGACCCAGTACTTC. It yields the protein CASSVDRNKETQYF.

This clone appeared once. The V gene is TRBV20-1, the J gene TRBJ1-5, with D unclear. Per the germline V gene, CDR1 is DFQATT and CDR2 is SNEGSKA (reference sequence). The germline V and J ends were trimmed by 6 bases and 3 bases, with 6 bases remaining between them. There are 11 residues in the CDR3. The DNA for the CDR3 is TGCAGTGCAACTAACAATCAGCCCCAGCATTTT. Translating it yields CSATNNQPQHF.

The chain links TRBV28 to TRBJ1-1; D not resolved. The CDR3 is 12 residues long. From germline, CDR1 is MDHEN and CDR2 SYDVKM. Trimming left V 7 bases short and J 4 bases short, with 10 bases between. This CDR3 reads CASILAGTEAFF. In DNA form, the CDR3 reads TGTGCCAGCATCCTGGCTGGCACTGAAGCTTTCTTT.

The chain has TRBV5-6 and TRBJ1-5, with 8 positions matching TRBD1. CDR1 and CDR2 from the germline V gene are SGHDT and YYEEEE. The CDR3 runs to 16 residues. Losses at the gene ends were 0 bases for V and 4 bases for J; bases not matched to a gene: 6. The CDR3 DNA sequence: TGTGCCAGCAGCTTGGCGGGGGGACAGGTGAATCAGCCCCAGCATTTT. It yields the protein CASSLAGGQVNQPQHF.

The rearrangement uses TRBV2 and TRBJ1-2; 7 nucleotides agree with TRBD1. The V gene's germline CDR1 is SNHLY and CDR2 FYNNEI. The CDR3 totals 15 residues. J lost 4 bases, V lost 7 bases, and 12 bases had no gene match. The CDR3 region is CASTEQGPLFYGYTF. CDR3 nucleotide sequence: TGTGCCAGCACCGAACAGGGGCCCCTATTCTATGGCTACACCTTC.

This chain joins TRBV19 and TRBJ1-2; D perhaps matches TRBD1 (6 bases). Between the trimmed V and J ends, which lost 3 bases and 8 bases, there was a span of 16 bases. CDR1 and CDR2 (germline): LNHDA, SQIVND (reference sequence). The CDR3 length is 14 residues. The CDR3 here is CASSIEQGTIGYTF. The CDR3 DNA follows: TGTGCCAGTAGTATTGAACAGGGAACGATAGGCTACACCTTC.

This chain joins TRBV6-5 and TRBJ2-2, with unresolved D. The V end lost 6 bases, the J end lost 4 bases, and 15 bases lay between the germline ends. The CDR3 contains 15 residues. Germline values: CDR1 MNHEY, CDR2 SVGAGI. The CDR3 is CASSNKGVGTGELFF. The CDR3 DNA sequence: TGTGCCAGCAGCAACAAAGGAGTTGGCACCGGGGAGCTGTTTTTT.

The chain carries TRBV2 and TRBJ2-1, with 7 bases lining up with TRBD1. Germline CDR1 reads SNHLY; CDR2 reads FYNNEI. After removal of 10 bases from V and 15 bases from J, the junction contained 12 bases not matched to a gene. The CDR3 sequence is 11 residues long. CDR3 loop: CAILYRGIRFF. In DNA form, the CDR3 reads TGTGCCATTCTTTACAGGGGTATTCGGTTCTTC.

The chain uses TRBV4-2 and TRBJ1-3; maybe TRBD1 (5 bases). The CDR3 loop spans 16 amino acids. Germline loops: CDR1 LGHNA, CDR2 YNFKEQ. V was trimmed by 0 bases and J by 2 bases, leaving 11 bases between them. Here the CDR3 reads CASSQERGLAGNTIYF. In DNA form, the CDR3 reads TGTGCCAGCAGCCAAGAACGGGGGTTGGCTGGAAACACCATATATTTT.

The J gene is TRBJ1-1, the V gene TRBV7-2; 7 positions match TRBD1. The CDR3 runs to 14 residues. CDR1 is SGHTA, CDR2 FQGNSA, per germline. V lost 4 bases to trimming and J lost 10 bases; unmatched junction nucleotides: 12. DNA for the CDR3: TGTGCCAGCAGCTCACAGGGGCCCCCCCTTGGAGCTTTCTTT. Protein: CASSSQGPPLGAFF.

The rearrangement links TRBV28 to TRBJ2-7; TRBD2 matches at 9 bases. Germline loops: CDR1 MDHEN, CDR2 SYDVKM. With V trimmed by 5 bases and J by 3 bases, 5 bases remained unmatched. The CDR3 sequence is 14 residues long. The CDR3 DNA follows: TGTGCCAGCAGTCCTCTAGCGGGGTACTACGAGCAGTACTTC. Translating it yields CASSPLAGYYEQYF.

Written as DNA, the CDR3 is TGTGCCAGCAGCCCTACCGGGACAGGGGGCGAGCAGTACTTC. It encodes CASSPTGTGGEQYF. The V gene is TRBV6-4, the J gene TRBJ2-7, with TRBD1 identical over 11 bases. V lost 6 bases, J lost 6 bases, and 7 bases stayed unmatched. CDR1 is MRHNA and CDR2 is SNTAGT in the germline V gene. The CDR3 length is 14 residues.

The V and J genes are TRBV6-5 and TRBJ2-7; 11 nucleotides line up with TRBD1. The CDR3 is 14 residues long. Trimming cost V 6 bases and J 4 bases; bases outside gene matches: 5. Germline-derived CDR1 and CDR2 are MNHEY and SVGAGI. This CDR3 is CASRRGTGGYEQYF. CDR3 bases: TGTGCCAGCAGGCGCGGGACAGGGGGATACGAGCAGTACTTC.

The rearrangement links TRBV19 to TRBJ1-5; D is possibly TRBD1 (6 bases). The ends were cut back, 9 bases at V and 5 bases at J, with 14 bases in the middle. This CDR3 spans 13 amino acids. Per germline, CDR1 LNHDA and CDR2 SQIVND (reference sequence). DNA for the CDR3: TGTGCCAGCACGCCCAGGGGTTATCAGCCCCAGCATTTT. The encoded protein is CASTPRGYQPQHF.

This clone has just one count. The CDR3, as DNA: TGTGCCAGCAGCCCGGGGGTCACCTACGAGCAGTACTTC. This encodes CASSPGVTYEQYF. J is TRBJ2-7 and V is TRBV7-8, with D tentatively TRBD2 (6 bases). CDR1 SGHVS and CDR2 FQNEAQ come from the germline V gene. Trimming took off 5 bases at V and 2 bases at J, with 10 bases between the two ends. This CDR3 region has 13 residues.

The chain joins TRBV14 to TRBJ2-5; TRBD1 aligns across 10 bases. The CDR3 has 16 residues. Losses at the gene ends were 2 bases for V and 5 bases for J; bases not matched to a gene: 8. Germline V CDR1 and CDR2: SGHDN, FVKESK. In DNA form, the CDR3 reads TGTGCCAGCAGCCAAAACCCCGGACAGGGGGGGGAGACCCAGTACTTC. Translating it yields CASSQNPGQGGETQYF.

The rearrangement uses TRBV19 and TRBJ2-5; TRBD2 matches at 9 bases. The V and J ends lost 6 bases and 7 bases, in that order; junction bases with no gene match: 9. There are 14 residues in the CDR3. CDR1 is LNHDA, CDR2 SQIVND, per germline (reference sequence). The CDR3 reads CASRRREGLGTQYF. The CDR3 nucleotides read TGTGCCAGTAGAAGGCGGGAGGGCCTGGGGACCCAGTACTTC.

The V gene is TRBV6-5, the J gene TRBJ1-2, with 7 nucleotides matching TRBD1. V shed 0 bases and J 4 bases; nucleotides not matched to a gene: 2. CDR3 length: 14 residues. CDR1 MNHEY and CDR2 SVGAGI come from the germline V gene. CDR3 coding DNA: TGTGCCAGCAGTTACTCCGGACAGGCCTATGGCTACACCTTC. Amino acids: CASSYSGQAYGYTF.

The rearrangement joins TRBV28 to TRBJ2-6; 9 positions match TRBD2. Germline V lookup: CDR1 MDHEN, CDR2 SYDVKM. The CDR3 extends over 19 amino acids. J gave up 1 base and V 3 bases, and 10 bases lay outside the gene matches. CDR3 bases: TGTGCCAGCAGTTTGGGGGCGGGAGGGCCCTCTTCTGGGGCCAACGTCCTGACTTTC. Its translation is CASSLGAGGPSSGANVLTF.